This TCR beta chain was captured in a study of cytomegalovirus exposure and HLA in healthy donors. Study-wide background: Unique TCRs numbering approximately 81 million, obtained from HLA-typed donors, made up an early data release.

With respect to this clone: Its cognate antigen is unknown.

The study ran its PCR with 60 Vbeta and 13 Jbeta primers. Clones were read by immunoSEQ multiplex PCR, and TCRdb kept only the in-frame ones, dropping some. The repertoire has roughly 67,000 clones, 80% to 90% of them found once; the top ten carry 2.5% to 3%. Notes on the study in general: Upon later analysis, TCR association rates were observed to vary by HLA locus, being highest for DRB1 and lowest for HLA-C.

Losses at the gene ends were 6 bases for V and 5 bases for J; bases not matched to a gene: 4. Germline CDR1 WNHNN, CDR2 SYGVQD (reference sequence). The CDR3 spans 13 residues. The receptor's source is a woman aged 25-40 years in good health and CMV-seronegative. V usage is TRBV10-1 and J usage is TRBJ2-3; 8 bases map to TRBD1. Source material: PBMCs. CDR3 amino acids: CASRDREEDTQYF. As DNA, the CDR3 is TGCGCCAGCAGGGACAGGGAGGAAGATACGCAGTATTTT.